These 8 T cell receptor beta chains came from one sample sequenced in a study of CD8 T cells in Susac syndrome. RNA in amounts of roughly 0.5 to 1 ug was reverse transcribed with random hexamers. From the immunoSEQ multiplex PCR reads, TCRdb called clonotypes with MiXCR, one entry per CDR3 protein. The data contain over 120,000 distinct CDR3 sequences, roughly 94% of them singletons. Input material: CD4+ T cells from PBMCs. These receptors were obtained from a human donor in good health.

This chain links TRBV7-6 with TRBJ1-2; 7 nucleotides agree with TRBD1. V shed 1 base and J 13 bases; nucleotides not matched to a gene: 12. The CDR3 extends over 14 amino acids. The germline V gene has CDR1 SGHVS and CDR2 FNYEAQ. CDR3 sequence (DNA): TGTGCCAGCAGCTTAGGGCCGGGACAGTCCAGGGCCACCTTC. This encodes CASSLGPGQSRATF.

CDR3 nucleotide sequence: TGTGCCAGCAGAATAGCGGGAGGTAACAATGAGCAGTTCTTC. Its protein product is CASRIAGGNNEQFF. The chain carries TRBV25-1 and TRBJ2-1, with TRBD2 identical over 10 bases. This CDR3 has 14 amino acids. Per the germline V gene, CDR1 is MGHDK and CDR2 is SYGVNS. J was trimmed by 5 bases and V by 6 bases; bases with no gene match: 4.

CDR3 in DNA: TGCAGCGTATCAGGACAGGGGAGCTCCTACAATGAGCAGTTCTTC. Encoded protein: CSVSGQGSSYNEQFF. The chain couples TRBV29-1 to TRBJ2-1, with 9 positions matching TRBD1. Germline loops: CDR1 SQVTM, CDR2 ANQGSEA. The CDR3 loop spans 15 amino acids. Germline trimming cut 6 bases from V and 0 bases from J; bases unmatched to any gene: 6.

DNA for the CDR3: TGTGCCAGCAGCGTATCTGCGGGAGGGAGCACAGATACGCAGTATTTT. Protein product: CASSVSAGGSTDTQYF. The chain links TRBV9 to TRBJ2-3; the match to TRBD2 covers 9 bases. The CDR3 contains 16 residues. The J segment lost 0 bases and the V segment lost 1 base, leaving 3 bases of the junction unmatched. The germline CDR1 and CDR2 sequences are SGDLS and YYNGEE.

This clonotype was detected once. The chain uses TRBV6-6 and TRBJ2-7; 8 nucleotides agree with TRBD1. Germline CDR1 reads MNHNY; CDR2 reads SVGAGI (reference sequence). The CDR3 runs to 14 residues. The V gene end was trimmed by 2 bases and the J gene end by 4 bases; junction bases not matched to a gene: 4. Here the CDR3 reads CASSYRDRQYEQYF. CDR3 coding DNA: TGTGCCAGCAGTTACCGGGACAGGCAATACGAGCAGTACTTC.

This clonotype was seen more than once but under ten times. The CDR3: CASSPRGSGTDTQYF. The CDR3 region has the DNA TGTGCCAGCAGCCCTCGGGGTAGCGGCACAGATACGCAGTATTTT. The chain combines TRBV3-1 with TRBJ2-3, with D perhaps TRBD2 (5 bases). Trimming removed 4 bases from V and 1 base from J, with 12 bases in between. The CDR3 has 15 residues. Per the germline V gene, CDR1 is LGHDT and CDR2 is YNNKEL (reference sequence).

This clonotype was counted once. The gene calls are TRBV20-1 and TRBJ1-1; 9 bases are shared with TRBD1. The CDR3 sequence is 14 residues long. J was trimmed by 5 bases and V by 2 bases; bases with no gene match: 6. In germline, CDR1 is DFQATT, CDR2 SNEGSKA (reference sequence). CDR3 nucleotide sequence: TGCAGTGCTAGATCCCCCGGGACAGGGACTGAAGCTTTCTTT. This sequence encodes CSARSPGTGTEAFF.

The chain carries TRBV9 and TRBJ2-1; the match to TRBD1 covers 7 bases. After removal of 4 bases from V and 7 bases from J, the junction contained 14 bases not matched to a gene. CDR1 is SGDLS, CDR2 YYNGEE, per germline. The CDR3 is 16 residues long. Here the CDR3 DNA reads TGTGCCAGCAGCACTTTAGGGGGCTATTTGAAGAATGAGCAGTTCTTC. Its protein is CASSTLGGYLKNEQFF. Full variable domain (remainder filled in from reference TRBV9 and TRBJ2-1): DSGVTQTPKHLITATGQRVTLRCSPRSGDLSVYWYQQSLDQGLQFLIQYYNGEERAKGNILERFSAQQFPDLHSELNLSSLELGDSALYFCASSTLGGYLKNEQFFGPGTRLTVL.